This entry lists 23 T cell receptor beta chains sequenced from one sample in a study of blood T cell repertoires in COVID-19. Sequenced by immunoSEQ multiplex PCR; TCRdb stores in-frame clones only, minus some. The sample carries roughly 230,000 clones, less than 85% recorded once. The material sequenced was peripheral blood. The source is a woman older than 75 with acute or convalescent COVID-19.

This chain connects TRBV3-1 (or the pseudogene TRBV3-2) to TRBJ2-2; TRBD1 agrees at 7 bases. Germline CDR1 and CDR2: LGHDT and YNNKEL (reference sequence). The CDR3 sequence is 13 residues long. Trimming removed 10 bases from V and 2 bases from J; junction bases left unmatched: 4. CDR3 residues: CATRQGNTGELFF. The DNA for the CDR3 is TGTGCCACCCGACAGGGAAACACCGGGGAGCTGTTTTTT.

The J gene is TRBJ2-7, the V gene TRBV7-8; maybe TRBD2 (6 bases). Trimming took off 5 bases at V and 5 bases at J, with 10 bases between the two ends. From germline, CDR1 is SGHVS and CDR2 FQNEAQ. The CDR3 is made up of 12 amino acids. The DNA of the CDR3 is TGTGCCAGCAGCCCTACGGGGGACGAGCAGTACTTC. This gives the protein CASSPTGDEQYF.

The V call is TRBV6-2 or TRBV6-3, the J call TRBJ1-3; no firm D call. This CDR3 contains 14 residues. Between the trimmed V and J ends, which lost 8 bases and 0 bases, there was a span of 11 bases. Germline V gene lookup returns CDR1 MNHEY and CDR2 SVGEGT. The CDR3 protein is CASGSPGSGNTIYF. CDR3 coding DNA: TGTGCCAGCGGTTCGCCGGGCTCTGGAAACACCATATATTTT.

This rearrangement joins TRBV11-2 to TRBJ2-5, with 7 bases aligning to TRBD2. Germline V CDR1 and CDR2: SGHAT, FQNNGV. This CDR3 is 19 amino acids long. V gave up 5 bases and J gave up 1 base; unmatched junction bases: 19. The CDR3 here is CASSPLREAFGGVQETQYF. The CDR3 bases are TGTGCCAGCAGCCCCCTTCGGGAGGCGTTTGGCGGGGTCCAAGAGACCCAGTACTTC.

The chain combines TRBV4-1 with TRBJ1-5; TRBD1 matches at 10 bases. The germline CDR1 and CDR2 sequences are MGHRA and YSYEKL. V shed 1 base, J shed 0 bases, and the junction held 3 bases outside the gene matches. The CDR3 spans 17 residues. The CDR3 nucleotides are TGCGCCAGCAGCCAAGTTAGGACAGGGGGTAGCAATCAGCCCCAGCATTTT. It is translated as CASSQVRTGGSNQPQHF.

This clone was seen a handful of times. V and J are TRBV11-2 and TRBJ1-6; no clear D gene. The V gene's germline CDR1 is SGHAT and CDR2 FQNNGV. The CDR3 covers 17 residues. V was shortened by 6 bases and J by 3 bases, with 18 bases between the two germline ends. CDR3 amino acids: CASSPLPYILYNSPLHF. CDR3 DNA sequence: TGTGCCAGCAGTCCTCTCCCGTACATTCTCTATAATTCACCCCTCCACTTT.

In this sample, this clone turned up a few times. The gene calls are TRBV4-2 and TRBJ2-7; D is ambiguous. Germline values: CDR1 LGHNA, CDR2 YNFKEQ. CDR3 length equals 16 residues. Trimming took off 0 bases at V and 6 bases at J, with 18 bases between the two ends. The CDR3 loop reads CASSQEVFLQASEQYF. The CDR3 DNA sequence: TGTGCCAGCAGCCAAGAAGTATTTCTTCAGGCGTCCGAGCAGTACTTC.

V usage is TRBV19 and J usage is TRBJ2-7, with D possibly TRBD1 on 5 matching bases. The CDR3 covers 16 residues. Germline loops: CDR1 LNHDA, CDR2 SQIVND (reference sequence). V shed 3 bases and J shed 0 bases, with 15 bases lying between them. The DNA of the CDR3 is TGTGCCAGTAGTATCAGGAAAGGGGTTAACTCCTACGAGCAGTACTTC. It codes for CASSIRKGVNSYEQYF.

The chain joins TRBV28 to TRBJ1-2; TRBD1 matches at 8 bases. CDR1 MDHEN and CDR2 SYDVKM come from the germline V gene. This CDR3 is built from 14 residues. The CDR3 DNA is TGTTCCTCGGAGGGGACAGGCCTCAACTATGGCTACACCTTC. Amino acids: CSSEGTGLNYGYTF.

This clone was recorded only once. This sequence joins TRBV3-1 (or the pseudogene TRBV3-2) and TRBJ1-2; TRBD1 is a possible D gene (6 bases). Germline CDR1 is LGHDT and CDR2 is YNNKEL (reference sequence). The CDR3 length is 15 residues. V lost 7 bases to trimming and J lost 8 bases, with 23 bases between them. The CDR3: CASILLRGGLKGYTF. CDR3 nucleotides: TGTGCCAGCATTCTACTTAGGGGGGGCTTAAAGGGCTACACCTTC.

V gene TRBV5-4 combines with J gene TRBJ2-5, with a weak D call TRBD2 (6 bases). Germline V gene sequence: CDR1 SGHNT, CDR2 YYREEE (reference sequence). Trimming removed 1 base at V and 4 bases at J, with 17 bases between. There are 16 residues in the CDR3. CDR3 region: CASSLNSGGRGETQYF. In nucleotides, the CDR3 is TGTGCCAGCAGCTTGAACTCCGGGGGACGGGGAGAGACCCAGTACTTC.

V is TRBV2 and J is TRBJ2-5, with 7 positions matching TRBD2. CDR1 SNHLY and CDR2 FYNNEI come from the germline V gene. The ends lost 4 bases at V and 1 base at J; junction bases unmatched: 3. The CDR3 loop spans 14 amino acids. DNA for the CDR3: TGTGCCAGCAGTGGGGGGGGGACCCAAGAGACCCAGTACTTC. Amino acids: CASSGGGTQETQYF.

The chain joins TRBV19 to TRBJ1-2; no reliable D call. Deletions cut 0 bases from V and 4 bases from J, with 9 bases between. Looked up from germline, CDR1 is LNHDA and CDR2 is SQIVND (reference sequence). The CDR3 covers 14 residues. In DNA form, the CDR3 reads TGTGCCAGTAGTATAGACCCGAGGGCCTATGGCTACACCTTC. It is translated as CASSIDPRAYGYTF.

The chain couples TRBV5-1 to TRBJ2-1; 7 nucleotides align to TRBD1. This CDR3 is 15 amino acids long. Trimming took 0 bases from V and 2 from J; bases not matched to a gene: 2. Germline values: CDR1 SGHRS, CDR2 YFSETQ. This CDR3 reads CASSLDRGPYNEQFF. CDR3 nucleotides: TGCGCCAGCAGCTTGGACAGGGGCCCCTACAATGAGCAGTTCTTC. The full variable domain, rest sourced from reference TRBV5-1 and TRBJ2-1, is KAGVTQTPRYLIKTRGQQVTLSCSPISGHRSVSWYQQTPGQGLQFLFEYFSETQRNKGNFPGRFSGRQFSNSRSEMNVSTLELGDSALYLCASSLDRGPYNEQFFGPGTRLTVL.

The chain couples TRBV19 to TRBJ1-2; D is uncertain. CDR3 length equals 13 residues. CDR1 is LNHDA and CDR2 is SQIVND in the germline V gene (reference sequence). Trimming shortened V by 7 bases and J by 4 bases, and 13 bases separated the two germline ends. As DNA, the CDR3 is TGTGCCAGTAAGAGTCGGGGTTCCTATGGCTACACCTTC. Translated, it gives CASKSRGSYGYTF.

CDR3: CASSGSTAANYGYTF. As DNA, the CDR3 is TGCGCCAGCAGCGGATCGACAGCTGCTAACTATGGCTACACCTTC. The chain links TRBV5-1 to TRBJ1-2; maybe TRBD1 (5 bases). The CDR3 consists of 15 residues. CDR1 is SGHRS, CDR2 YFSETQ, per germline. V was pared by 4 bases and J by 0 bases, with 13 bases between. Combining the CDR3 with reference TRBV5-1 and TRBJ1-2 gives the whole variable domain KAGVTQTPRYLIKTRGQQVTLSCSPISGHRSVSWYQQTPGQGLQFLFEYFSETQRNKGNFPGRFSGRQFSNSRSEMNVSTLELGDSALYLCASSGSTAANYGYTFGSGTRLTVV.

Concerning this clone itself: Other DNA sequences from this sample encode an identical CDR3 as well. This chain links TRBV9 with TRBJ1-3, with TRBD1 identical over 7 bases. Trimming cost V 4 bases and J 0 bases; bases outside gene matches: 4. CDR1 and CDR2 from the germline V gene are SGDLS and YYNGEE. CDR3 size: 15 residues. The CDR3 here is CASSPRGSSGNTIYF. The DNA of the CDR3 is TGTGCCAGCAGCCCCAGGGGGTCCTCTGGAAACACCATATATTTT.

V is TRBV28 and J is TRBJ1-5, with a tentative D call TRBD1 (6 bases). The CDR3 length is 14 residues. The germline V gene has CDR1 MDHEN and CDR2 SYDVKM. V lost 5 bases and J lost 3, with 11 bases in between. DNA for the CDR3: TGTGCCAGCAGTGCGGGGGGCTCCAATCAGCCCCAGCATTTT. It translates to CASSAGGSNQPQHF.

CDR3: CASSLGTGGGQPQHF. CDR3 in DNA: TGTGCCAGTAGTCTAGGGACAGGGGGGGGTCAGCCCCAGCATTTT. This sequence joins TRBV19 and TRBJ1-5; 11 positions agree with TRBD1. The CDR3 covers 15 residues. Germline V CDR1 and CDR2: LNHDA, SQIVND (reference sequence). Unmatched junction bases numbered 6, after V lost 5 bases and J lost 6 bases.

This rearrangement joins TRBV30 to TRBJ1-6; no clear D gene. V gave up 8 bases and J gave up 6 bases, with 14 bases separating them. CDR3 size: 13 residues. CDR1 and CDR2 (germline): GTSNPN, SVGIG (reference sequence). The DNA of the CDR3 is TGTGCCAGCTACACAGAGAGTAATTCACCCCTCCACTTT. It translates to CASYTESNSPLHF.

The CDR3 DNA is TGTGCCAGCAGGAGGACAGGGGGGAACACCGGGGAGCTGTTTTTT. Amino acid sequence: CASRRTGGNTGELFF. V gene TRBV2 combines with J gene TRBJ2-2; TRBD1 agrees at 10 bases. The CDR3 runs to 15 residues. J was trimmed by 1 base and V by 6 bases; bases with no gene match: 2. In germline, CDR1 is SNHLY, CDR2 FYNNEI. Variable domain in full (rest from reference TRBV2 and TRBJ2-2): EPEVTQTPSHQVTQMGQEVILRCVPISNHLYFYWYRQILGQKVEFLVSFYNNEISEKSEIFDDQFSVERPDGSNFTLKIRSTKLEDSAMYFCASRRTGGNTGELFFGEGSRLTVL.

This rearrangement joins TRBV19 to TRBJ1-1; D gene unclear. This CDR3 has 14 amino acids. The germline V gene has CDR1 LNHDA and CDR2 SQIVND (reference sequence). Trimming pared 4 bases from V and 3 bases from J, leaving 12 bases between. The CDR3 DNA follows: TGTGCCAGTAGTACCCGGGGAGAGCACACTGAAGCTTTCTTT. Its translation is CASSTRGEHTEAFF. Looking up the rest from reference TRBV19 and TRBJ1-1 gives the full variable domain: DGGITQSPKYLFRKEGQNVTLSCEQNLNHDAMYWYRQDPGQGLRLIYYSQIVNDFQKGDIAEGYSVSREKKESFPLTVTSAQKNPTAFYLCASSTRGEHTEAFFGQGTRLTVV.

This chain joins TRBV4-3 and TRBJ2-2; 12 nucleotides line up with TRBD2. The J segment lost 1 base and the V segment lost 1 base, leaving 1 base of the junction unmatched. Germline assignment: CDR1 LGHNA and CDR2 YSLEER. The CDR3 is 17 residues long. CDR3 region: CASSQGTSGVNTGELFF. In DNA form, the CDR3 reads TGCGCCAGCAGCCAAGGGACTAGCGGGGTGAACACCGGGGAGCTGTTTTTT.